These 27 T cell receptor beta chains share one sample of origin, sequenced in a study of OX40 agonist ivuxolimab in advanced cancers. The protocol was immunoSEQ multiplex PCR, while the TCRdb copy is restricted to in-frame clones and leaves out a portion. Here the sample spans roughly 45,000 clones, roughly 85% being singletons. The sample was CD4+ or CD8+ T cells sorted from blood, taken in a trial of the OX40 agonist ivuxolimab. These TCRs come from an adult with an advanced solid tumor such as melanoma, head and neck, liver or kidney cancer.

The V call is TRBV6-5, the J call TRBJ2-1; 7 bases align to TRBD1. V dropped 5 bases and J dropped 9; count of bases not matched to a gene: 4. Looked up from germline, CDR1 is MNHEY and CDR2 is SVGAGI. This CDR3 is built from 12 residues. The CDR3 coding sequence is TGTGCCAGCAGTCCGGACAGGCTTGAGCAGTTCTTC. Its protein is CASSPDRLEQFF.

This clone was seen just once. The rearrangement links TRBV27 to TRBJ2-1; no firm D call. CDR1 is MNHEY and CDR2 is SMNVEV in the germline V gene (reference sequence). The ends were cut back, 6 bases at V and 9 bases at J, with 9 bases in the middle. CDR3 size: 11 residues. CDR3 region: CASSIGREQFF. The CDR3 DNA follows: TGTGCCAGCAGCATAGGCCGTGAGCAGTTCTTC.

V is TRBV2 and J is TRBJ2-1; D unresolved. The CDR3 has 11 amino acids. Germline V gives CDR1 SNHLY, CDR2 FYNNEI. Trimming took 2 bases from V and 9 from J, leaving 5 bases between them. CDR3 sequence: CASSENVEQFF. CDR3 nucleotide sequence: TGTGCCAGCAGTGAAAATGTTGAGCAGTTCTTC.

The chain has TRBV5-1 and TRBJ1-6; D remains ambiguous. This CDR3 has 14 amino acids. Between the trimmed V and J ends, which lost 3 bases and 12 bases, there was a span of 16 bases. Germline CDR1 reads SGHRS; CDR2 reads YFSETQ. The CDR3 region is CASSWEATREPLHF. CDR3 coding DNA: TGCGCCAGCAGCTGGGAGGCCACGAGGGAACCCCTCCACTTT.

This chain connects TRBV28 to TRBJ2-7; no definite D call. V lost 8 bases and J 0 bases, leaving 11 bases between the germline ends. The CDR3 has 13 residues. Per germline, CDR1 MDHEN and CDR2 SYDVKM. CDR3: CASPRDNSYEQYV. Written as DNA, the CDR3 is TGTGCCAGCCCCCGTGACAACTCCTACGAGCAGTACGTC.

J is TRBJ1-1 and V is TRBV19; D call uncertain. Germline values: CDR1 LNHDA, CDR2 SQIVND (reference sequence). The CDR3 is 13 amino acids. Trimming shortened V by 0 bases and J by 0 bases, and 2 bases separated the two germline ends. CDR3 in amino acids: CASSIEMNTEAFF. Written as DNA, the CDR3 is TGTGCCAGTAGTATAGAGATGAACACTGAAGCTTTCTTT.

The V call is TRBV15, the J call TRBJ1-4; TRBD1 matches at 7 bases. Germline CDR1 and CDR2: LNHNV and YYDKDF (reference sequence). The ends lost 0 bases at V and 8 bases at J; junction bases unmatched: 6. The CDR3 extends over 15 amino acids. In DNA form, the CDR3 reads TGTGCCACCAGCAGAGACAAGACAGGGCTAGAAAAACTGTTTTTT. Protein: CATSRDKTGLEKLFF.

In its sample, this clone was seen once. The genes are TRBV5-1 and TRBJ2-1; D is unresolved. The CDR3 is 16 amino acids. In germline, CDR1 is SGHRS, CDR2 YFSETQ. Between the trimmed V and J ends, which lost 0 bases and 0 bases, there was a span of 10 bases. Here the CDR3 reads CASSLGRLSSYNEQFF. CDR3 bases: TGCGCCAGCAGCTTGGGACGCTTGAGCTCCTACAATGAGCAGTTCTTC.

The gene calls are TRBV5-4 and TRBJ1-1; the D is unclear. Trimming cost V 4 bases and J 1 base, with 5 bases left between them. Per germline, CDR1 SGHNT and CDR2 YYREEE (reference sequence). CDR3 length equals 12 residues. The CDR3 protein is CASSGKNTEAFF. As DNA, the CDR3 is TGTGCCAGCAGCGGGAAGAACACTGAAGCTTTCTTT.

The chain joins TRBV5-3 to TRBJ2-7; the D is unclear. TRBV5-3 falls under the ORF class, with uncertain function. This CDR3 is 16 amino acids long. Trimming took 2 bases from V and 3 from J, leaving 18 bases between them. This chain's CDR3 is CARSFRGSPSYYEQYV. Written as DNA, the CDR3 is TGTGCCAGAAGCTTCCGTGGATCTCCCTCTTACTACGAGCAGTACGTC.

The J gene is TRBJ1-2, the V gene TRBV4-3; D possibly corresponds to TRBD1 (6 bases). The V gene's germline CDR1 is LGHNA and CDR2 YSLEER. The CDR3 is 16 residues long. V lost 1 base to trimming and J lost 1 base, with 13 bases between them. CDR3 amino acids: CASSQGGQSSNYGYTF. The CDR3 DNA follows: TGCGCCAGCAGCCAAGGGGGGCAGTCGAGTAACTATGGCTACACCTTC.

The genes are TRBV10-3 and TRBJ1-3; 8 bases fit TRBD1. The CDR3 loop spans 16 amino acids. Germline values: CDR1 ENHRY, CDR2 SYGVKD. Trimming at V came to 6 bases and at J to 4 bases, leaving 11 bases not matched to a gene. In nucleotides, the CDR3 is TGTGCCATCAGAGCCGGGACAGGCCCTTCCGGAAACACCATATATTTT. Translating it yields CAIRAGTGPSGNTIYF.

This clone was picked up a small number of times. The V call is TRBV14, the J call TRBJ2-4; D ambiguous. Germline CDR1 SGHDN, CDR2 FVKESK. The germline V and J ends were trimmed by 0 bases and 2 bases, with 8 bases remaining between them. The CDR3 extends over 15 amino acids. Here the CDR3 DNA reads TGTGCCAGCAGCCAAGATATAGGGTCCAAAAACATTCAGTACTTC. Its translation: CASSQDIGSKNIQYF.

The chain uses TRBV29-1 and TRBJ2-5; D is unresolved. This CDR3 has 18 amino acids. With 1 base removed from V and 0 bases from J, the gap between germline ends came to 21 bases. Germline-derived CDR1 and CDR2 are SQVTM and ANQGSEA. CDR3 sequence (DNA): TGCAGCGTTGAAGCGGATAGGCAGGAACCACCCTACCAAGAGACCCAGTACTTC. Protein product: CSVEADRQEPPYQETQYF.

About this clone: This sample includes further DNA sequences coding for the same CDR3. This rearrangement joins TRBV7-3 to TRBJ2-1, with 9 bases identical to TRBD2. The germline V gene encodes CDR1 SGHTA and CDR2 FQGTGA. V gave up 2 bases and J gave up 0 bases; unmatched junction bases: 5. The CDR3 is made up of 17 amino acids. In DNA, the CDR3 is TGTGCCAGCAGCTTACGGCTAGCGGGGAGCTCCTACAATGAGCAGTTCTTC. It yields the protein CASSLRLAGSSYNEQFF.

This clone was detected a few times. The chain recombines TRBV12-1 with TRBJ2-7; TRBD2 is the table's D call and was not checked against the DNA. TRBV12-1 is assigned pseudogene status. The CDR3 length is 17 residues. The DNA for the CDR3 is TGTGCCAGCAGCTTTGAGGGGACTAGCGGGGGGAAGTACGAGCAGTACTTC. Protein sequence: CASSFEGTSGGKYEQYF.

The chain combines TRBV11-3 with TRBJ1-1; D is unresolved. The V gene's germline CDR1 is SGHNT and CDR2 YENEEA. V was clipped by 5 bases and J by 1 base, with 8 bases between them. The CDR3 has 13 residues. CDR3 protein: CASSLGPNTEAFF. CDR3 DNA sequence: TGTGCCAGCAGCCTCGGGCCGAACACTGAAGCTTTCTTT.

This chain connects TRBV4-1 to TRBJ1-6; 9 positions agree with TRBD1. Per germline, CDR1 MGHRA and CDR2 YSYEKL. The trim removed 1 base at V and 7 bases at J, leaving 5 bases unmatched. This CDR3 spans 16 amino acids. CDR3: CASSQAPGQGNSPLHF. The CDR3 nucleotides are TGCGCCAGCAGCCAAGCACCGGGACAGGGAAATTCACCCCTCCACTTT.

This chain connects TRBV6-5 to TRBJ1-1, with 7 bases identical to TRBD1. V was clipped by 6 bases and J by 4 bases; unmatched bases: 5. The CDR3 extends over 13 amino acids. Germline V gene sequence: CDR1 MNHEY, CDR2 SVGAGI. CDR3 in amino acids: CASSPQGGTEAFF. The CDR3 bases are TGTGCCAGCAGCCCCCAGGGGGGCACTGAAGCTTTCTTT.

V gene TRBV9 combines with J gene TRBJ2-3; 15 bases align to TRBD2. The V segment lost 1 base and the J segment 4 bases; nucleotides outside the gene matches: 10. This CDR3 region has 19 residues. CDR1 and CDR2 (germline): SGDLS, YYNGEE. CDR3 amino acids: CASSVTGLAGGPSSDTQYF. The CDR3, as DNA: TGTGCCAGCAGCGTAACCGGACTAGCGGGGGGGCCTTCTTCAGATACGCAGTATTTT.

The chain uses TRBV4-3 and TRBJ2-1; 8 bases match TRBD1. The CDR3 sequence is 15 residues long. Germline CDR1 reads LGHNA; CDR2 reads YSLEER. Trimming cost V 6 bases and J 6 bases; bases outside gene matches: 10. As DNA, the CDR3 is TGCGCCAGCAGTCCCGGACAGGGTAGAGTCAATGAGCAGTTCTTC. Encoded protein: CASSPGQGRVNEQFF.

J is TRBJ2-5 and V is TRBV5-6; 10 bases are a match to TRBD2. V shed 2 bases, J shed 5 bases, and the junction held 9 bases outside the gene matches. The CDR3 length is 16 residues. Germline-derived CDR1 and CDR2 are SGHDT and YYEEEE. CDR3 nucleotides: TGTGCCAGCAGCTTTGGGTCTAGCGGGGGTTGGGAGACCCAGTACTTC. Translation gives CASSFGSSGGWETQYF.

This chain joins TRBV5-6 and TRBJ1-1; TRBD1 is a possible D gene (5 bases). Germline V gives CDR1 SGHDT, CDR2 YYEEEE. V was shortened by 4 bases and J by 0 bases, with 10 bases between the two germline ends. This CDR3 contains 14 residues. This CDR3 is CASSPWDLNTEAFF. Written as DNA, the CDR3 is TGTGCCAGCAGCCCATGGGACTTGAACACTGAAGCTTTCTTT.

J is TRBJ2-3 and V is TRBV2, with D tentatively TRBD2 (6 bases). Between the trimmed V and J ends, which lost 1 base and 2 bases, there was a span of 10 bases. In germline, CDR1 is SNHLY, CDR2 FYNNEI. The CDR3 consists of 15 residues. The CDR3 region has the DNA TGTGCCAGCAGTGAAGAGGCGGGGACCACAGATACGCAGTATTTT. This sequence encodes CASSEEAGTTDTQYF.

The rearrangement links TRBV5-4 to TRBJ2-1; D is unclear. Germline lookup yields CDR1 SGHNT and CDR2 YYREEE (reference sequence). The V end lost 4 bases, the J end lost 9 bases, and 11 bases lay between the germline ends. This CDR3 region has 12 residues. CDR3 amino acids: CASSPRSSEQFF. The CDR3 DNA reads as TGTGCCAGCAGCCCCCGAAGTAGTGAGCAGTTCTTC.

The rearrangement links TRBV15 to TRBJ1-6; D is unclear. The length of the CDR3 is 15 residues. CDR1 LNHNV and CDR2 YYDKDF come from the germline V gene (reference sequence). Trimming took off 0 bases at V and 9 bases at J, with 12 bases between the two ends. The CDR3 loop is CATSRDQGLGSPLHF. In nucleotides, the CDR3 is TGTGCCACCAGCAGAGATCAAGGGTTGGGTTCACCCCTCCACTTT.

The chain recombines TRBV18 with TRBJ1-4; weak D call: TRBD1 (5 bases). V lost 0 bases, J lost 8 bases, and 16 bases lay in between. Germline V gene sequence: CDR1 KGHSH, CDR2 LQKENI. CDR3 size: 16 residues. CDR3 DNA sequence: TGTGCCAGCTCACCACCAGACGGGGCGCCCGGGGAAAAACTGTTTTTT. This encodes CASSPPDGAPGEKLFF.